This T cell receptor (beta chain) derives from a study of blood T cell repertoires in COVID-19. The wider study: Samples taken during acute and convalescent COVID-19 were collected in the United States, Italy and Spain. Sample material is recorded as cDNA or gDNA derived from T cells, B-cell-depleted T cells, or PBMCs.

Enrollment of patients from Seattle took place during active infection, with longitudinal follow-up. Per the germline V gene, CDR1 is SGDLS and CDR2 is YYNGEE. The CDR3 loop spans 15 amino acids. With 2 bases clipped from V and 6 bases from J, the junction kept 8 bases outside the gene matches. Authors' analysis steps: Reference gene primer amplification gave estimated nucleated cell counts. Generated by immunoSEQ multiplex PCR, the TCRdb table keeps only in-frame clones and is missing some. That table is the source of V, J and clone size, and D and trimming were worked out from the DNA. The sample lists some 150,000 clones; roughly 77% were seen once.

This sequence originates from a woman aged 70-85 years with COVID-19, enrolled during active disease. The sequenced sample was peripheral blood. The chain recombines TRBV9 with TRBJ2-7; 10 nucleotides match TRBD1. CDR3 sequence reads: CASSVTGTGDGEQYF. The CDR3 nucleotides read TGTGCCAGCAGCGTCACCGGGACAGGGGATGGCGAGCAGTACTTC.